The clone carrying this T cell receptor beta chain was detected ten times or more. Antigen unknown. Researchers took RNA transcripts and amplified the TCR beta CDR3 regions from them. Initially, a first-round RT-PCR of the TCR CDR3 employed the HTBI primer set. TCRdb recomputed calls from the multiplex PCR reads with MiXCR, one row per CDR3 protein. The table shows about 560,000 distinct CDR3 sequences, with 16% occurring only once. This specimen belongs to a study of T cells in Graves' hyperthyroidism and ophthalmopathy. General observations from the study: Appearing also in blood were most of the thyroid clonotypes expanded above 0.001.

Germline V CDR1 and CDR2: SGHTA, FQGNSA. Between the trimmed V and J ends, which lost 5 bases and 9 bases, there was a span of 23 bases. This CDR3 is 17 amino acids long. Absence of ophthalmopathy progression within 18 months defined stable Graves' hyperthyroidism. Exclusion of a patient resulted from uncontrolled infection, other autoimmune disease, pregnancy or lactation. The genes are TRBV7-2 and TRBJ1-6; no clear D. The sequencing input was blood. This receptor was taken from a young woman with Graves' hyperthyroidism. CDR3 coding DNA: TGTGCCAGCAGCCCACAAAAAGGGCGCCACCCTCGTTCACCCCTCCACTTT. This encodes CASSPQKGRHPRSPLHF.